The rows below give T cell receptor beta chains drawn from one sample of a study of OX40 agonist ivuxolimab in advanced cancers. The assay was immunoSEQ multiplex PCR, and TCRdb's table has in-frame clones only and misses some. This table holds around 69,000 clones, 89% found once. Sequenced material: CD4+ or CD8+ T cells sorted from blood, taken in a trial of the OX40 agonist ivuxolimab. The source of these receptors is an adult with an advanced solid tumor such as melanoma, head and neck, liver or kidney cancer. Each CDR3 is given with its conserved first and last residue. The order of the fields is clone size, V gene, D gene, J gene, CDR3 protein, CDR3 DNA. The D gene is left open where the match is weak. The size entry is marked missing in some rows and otherwise reads once, few, many or a size class.

few	TRBV6-1	TRBD1	TRBJ1-4	CASRGQTNEKLFF	TGTGCCAGCAGGGGACAGACTAATGAAAAACTGTTTTTT
.	TRBV5-6	.	TRBJ1-5	CASSLAAMDQPQHF	TGTGCCAGCAGCTTGGCAGCAATGGATCAGCCCCAGCATTTT
.	TRBV19	TRBD2	TRBJ2-1	CASRPGLAGGRSYNEQFF	TGTGCCAGTAGGCCGGGACTAGCGGGAGGGCGATCGTACAATGAGCAGTTCTTC
.	TRBV7-9	.	TRBJ1-1	CASSRQSGGTEAFF	TGTGCCAGCAGCCGGCAGAGTGGCGGCACTGAAGCTTTCTTT
.	TRBV16	.	TRBJ1-4	CASSQYQGSNEKLFF	TGTGCCAGCAGCCAATATCAAGGGTCTAATGAAAAACTGTTTTTT
once	TRBV19	TRBD1	TRBJ2-5	CASSIVRQGAGETQYF	TGTGCCAGTAGTATAGTACGACAGGGGGCAGGAGAGACCCAGTACTTC
once	TRBV15	.	TRBJ2-5	CATSRAPGGAKETQYF	TGTGCCACCAGCAGAGCCCCCGGGGGCGCGAAAGAGACCCAGTACTTC
.	TRBV7-3	.	TRBJ2-2	CASSLIGVGELFF	TGTGCCAGCAGCTTAATCGGAGTCGGGGAGCTGTTTTTT
.	TRBV30	TRBD1	TRBJ1-5	CAWSVGGRQPQHF	TGTGCCTGGAGTGTAGGGGGCCGACAGCCCCAGCATTTT
.	TRBV9	TRBD2	TRBJ2-7	CASSVGTASGSFSYEQYF	TGTGCCAGCAGCGTAGGAACGGCTAGCGGGAGTTTCTCCTACGAGCAGTACTTC
.	TRBV6-1	.	TRBJ1-5	CASSGQVEQPQHF	TGTGCCAGCAGTGGACAGGTTGAGCAGCCCCAGCATTTT
few	TRBV28	.	TRBJ2-1	CASSLSTRGHEQFF	TGTGCCAGCAGTTTATCAACTAGAGGCCATGAGCAGTTCTTC
.	TRBV21-1	.	TRBJ2-6	CASSKAGTGNGANVLTF	TGTGCCAGCAGCAAAGCTGGGACAGGGAATGGGGCCAACGTCCTGACTTTC
.	TRBV6-6	TRBD1	TRBJ2-2	CASRPGQNPGELFF	TGTGCCAGCAGACCGGGACAGAACCCCGGGGAGCTGTTTTTT
.	TRBV7-3	TRBD2	TRBJ2-1	CASSPGTSGRPVYTLF	TGTGCCAGCAGCCCAGGGACTAGCGGGAGGCCTGTATATACCCTCTTC
.	TRBV5-6	.	TRBJ2-5	CASSLVRETQYF	TGTGCCAGCAGCTTGGTCAGGGAGACCCAGTACTTC
once	TRBV6-1	TRBD1	TRBJ1-1	CASSLTGQDAEAFF	TGTGCCAGCAGCCTCACGGGACAGGACGCTGAAGCTTTCTTT
.	TRBV14	TRBD2	TRBJ2-7	CASSPWREGPYEQYF	TGTGCCAGCAGCCCGTGGCGGGAGGGCCCCTACGAGCAGTACTTC
few	TRBV6-5	TRBD1	TRBJ2-7	CASTSTGGRTYEQYF	TGTGCCAGCACCTCGACAGGGGGACGGACCTACGAGCAGTACTTC
.	TRBV2	.	TRBJ1-6	CASSPGTGTNSPLHF	TGTGCCAGCAGCCCCGGGACGGGTACCAATTCACCCCTCCACTTT
.	TRBV10-3	.	TRBJ2-7	CAIGNGSPPYF	TGTGCCATCGGAAACGGGAGTCCCCCGTACTTC
.	TRBV9	.	TRBJ2-2	CASSVDSTGELFF	TGTGCCAGCAGCGTAGACAGCACCGGGGAGCTGTTTTTT
.	TRBV7-3	.	TRBJ1-1	CASSPLGPFNTEAFF	TGTGCCAGCAGCCCGCTGGGACCCTTTAACACTGAAGCTTTCTTT
.	TRBV27	TRBD1	TRBJ1-5	CASSPDRVVDQPQHF	TGTGCCAGCAGTCCTGACAGGGTTGTGGATCAGCCCCAGCATTTT
once	TRBV9	TRBD2	TRBJ2-3	CASSRSGRGTDTQYF	TGTGCCAGCAGCAGAAGCGGGAGGGGCACAGATACGCAGTATTTT
.	TRBV7-3	.	TRBJ1-1	CASSPVANTEAFF	TGTGCCAGCAGCCCCGTGGCGAACACTGAAGCTTTCTTT
.	TRBV4-1	.	TRBJ1-1	CASSQEGRYLNTEAFF	TGCGCCAGCAGCCAAGAAGGTAGGTACTTGAACACTGAAGCTTTCTTT
few	TRBV7-9	.	TRBJ1-1	CASSFQGRTEAFF	TGTGCCAGCAGCTTCCAGGGTCGCACTGAAGCTTTCTTT
once	TRBV11-1	.	TRBJ2-2	CASSFSDGSGELFF	TGTGCCAGCAGCTTTTCAGATGGATCCGGGGAGCTGTTTTTT
.	TRBV6-1	TRBD1	TRBJ1-5	CASRGQGAVQPQHF	TGTGCCAGCAGGGGACAGGGGGCGGTTCAGCCCCAGCATTTT
.	TRBV5-6	.	TRBJ2-7	CASSLGYEQYF	TGTGCCAGCAGCTTGGGTTACGAGCAGTACTTC
.	TRBV7-9	.	TRBJ1-3	CASSPSLTAGNTIYF	TGTGCCAGCAGTCCTAGTCTTACGGCCGGAAACACCATATATTTT
.	TRBV11-3	.	TRBJ2-7	CASSLLASYEQYF	TGTGCCAGCAGCTTACTAGCCTCCTACGAGCAGTACTTC
.	TRBV6-5	.	TRBJ2-7	CASSYSRDPGNEQYF	TGTGCCAGCAGTTACTCGCGGGACCCAGGAAACGAGCAGTACTTC
.	TRBV5-8	.	TRBJ1-5	CASSFTGVGNQPQHF	TGTGCCAGCAGCTTTACGGGGGTCGGCAATCAGCCCCAGCATTTT
.	TRBV18	TRBD1	TRBJ2-5	CASSPPGTAETQYF	TGTGCCAGCTCACCACCTGGGACAGCGGAGACCCAGTACTTC
.	TRBV5-1	.	TRBJ1-4	CASSLDGRREEKLFF	TGCGCCAGCAGCTTGGATGGGCGCCGGGAGGAAAAACTGTTTTTT
.	TRBV5-8	.	TRBJ2-2	CASSLGSTSRNTGELFF	TGTGCCAGCAGCTTGGGAAGCACCAGCCGGAACACCGGGGAGCTGTTTTTT
.	TRBV7-3	TRBD2	TRBJ2-1	CASSLSLAGGPYPEQFF	TGTGCCAGCAGCTTAAGTCTAGCGGGAGGGCCTTACCCCGAGCAGTTCTTC
.	TRBV7-8	.	TRBJ2-7	CASSMDSANPSYEQYF	TGTGCCAGCAGCATGGACTCGGCCAACCCCTCCTACGAGCAGTACTTC